The 16 T cell receptor beta chains below come from one sample, sequenced in a study of cytomegalovirus exposure and HLA in healthy donors. The study ran its PCR with 60 Vbeta and 13 Jbeta primers. The data were produced by immunoSEQ multiplex PCR, yet TCRdb's version contains in-frame clones alone and is incomplete. The sample gives 200,000 to 250,000 clones, roughly four fifths of which show up once; 2.7% is in the top ten. The sequencing input was PBMCs. These receptors all come from a woman between 35 and 50 years old in good health and CMV-seronegative.

This chain uses TRBV30 with TRBJ1-2; TRBD1 is a possible D gene (5 bases). The V end was cut by 5 bases, the J end by 4 bases, with 14 bases between. Germline V gives CDR1 GTSNPN, CDR2 SVGIG (reference sequence). The CDR3 contains 13 residues. The CDR3 sequence: CAWGGDFGYGYTF. The CDR3 bases are TGTGCCTGGGGAGGGGATTTCGGCTATGGCTACACCTTC.

The J gene is TRBJ2-7, the V gene TRBV11-1, with no clear D. Germline CDR1 reads SGHAT; CDR2 reads FQDESV (reference sequence). V lost 1 base, J lost 5 bases, and 12 bases lay in between. The CDR3 is made up of 14 amino acids. For the CDR3, the DNA is TGTGCCAGCAGCTTAGTTCGCCAGGAAGACGAGCAGTACTTC. Amino acids: CASSLVRQEDEQYF. The whole variable domain, filled in from reference TRBV11-1 and TRBJ2-7, reads EAEVAQSPRYKITEKSQAVAFWCDPISGHATLYWYRQILGQGPELLVQFQDESVVDDSQLPKDRFSAERLKGVDSTLKIQPAELGDSAMYLCASSLVRQEDEQYFGPGTRLTVT.

The chain has TRBV7-9 and TRBJ2-1; D possibly corresponds to TRBD1 (6 bases). With 5 bases removed from V and 6 bases from J, the gap between germline ends came to 23 bases. CDR1 is SEHNR, CDR2 FQNEAQ, per germline (reference sequence). CDR3 length: 17 amino acids. CDR3: CASSPLPGPGAPNEQFF. The CDR3, as DNA: TGTGCCAGCAGCCCTCTACCGGGACCAGGGGCTCCCAATGAGCAGTTCTTC. The full variable domain, its missing parts supplied by reference TRBV7-9 and TRBJ2-1, is DTGVSQNPRHKITKRGQNVTFRCDPISEHNRLYWYRQTLGQGPEFLTYFQNEAQLEKSRLLSDRFSAERPKGSFSTLEIQRTEQGDSAMYLCASSPLPGPGAPNEQFFGPGTRLTVL.

J is TRBJ2-7 and V is TRBV7-9; 9 bases are shared with TRBD2. The CDR3 runs 14 residues. With 5 bases clipped from V and 3 bases from J, the junction kept 5 bases outside the gene matches. From germline, CDR1 is SEHNR and CDR2 FQNEAQ (reference sequence). For the CDR3, the DNA is TGTGCCAGCAGCCTGGGACTAGCAGGCTACGAGCAGTACTTC. This gives the protein CASSLGLAGYEQYF.

V and J are TRBV30 and TRBJ2-7; 8 bases are shared with TRBD1. CDR3 length: 15 residues. Germline loops: CDR1 GTSNPN, CDR2 SVGIG (reference sequence). J was trimmed by 2 bases and V by 3 bases; bases with no gene match: 9. The CDR3 bases are TGTGCCTGGAGCCCACCGGACAGGGTCCCCTACGAGCAGTACTTC. This sequence encodes CAWSPPDRVPYEQYF.

Only a few counts were recorded for this clone. V gene TRBV7-2 combines with J gene TRBJ1-3; D not certain. CDR3 size: 16 residues. V lost 5 bases and J lost 1, with 15 bases in between. The V gene's germline CDR1 is SGHTA and CDR2 FQGNSA. The CDR3 reads CASSANRVLSGNTIYF. DNA of the CDR3: TGTGCCAGCAGCGCAAACCGGGTGCTATCTGGAAACACCATATATTTT.

The genes are TRBV29-1 and TRBJ2-5, with D unresolved. TRBJ2-7 matches the DNA end more closely, so the J call is doubtful. Germline V gene sequence: CDR1 SQVTM, CDR2 ANQGSEA. The CDR3 loop spans 12 amino acids. CDR3 nucleotide sequence: TGCAGCGTTCTATTCACTTCCTACGAGCAGTACTTC. This translates into CSVLFTSYEQYF.

This chain connects TRBV25-1 to TRBJ2-2; tentative D call: TRBD1 (6 bases). Germline-derived CDR1 and CDR2 are MGHDK and SYGVNS. The CDR3 covers 17 residues. V lost 2 bases and J 0 bases, leaving 13 bases between the germline ends. CDR3 DNA sequence: TGTGCCAGCAGTGAACACCAGGGGACCCCGAACACCGGGGAGCTGTTTTTT. This translates into CASSEHQGTPNTGELFF.

The gene calls are TRBV7-2 and TRBJ2-1; D might be TRBD1 (5 bases). The ends were cut back, 7 bases at V and 7 bases at J, with 14 bases in the middle. Looked up from germline, CDR1 is SGHTA and CDR2 is FQGNSA. This CDR3 region has 13 residues. CDR3 coding DNA: TGTGCCAGCACCTTGGGGCCTCGGAATGAGCAGTTCTTC. This encodes CASTLGPRNEQFF.

The rearrangement links TRBV5-4 to TRBJ1-1; 10 bases are shared with TRBD1. The CDR3 runs 15 residues. Germline V lookup: CDR1 SGHNT, CDR2 YYREEE (reference sequence). With 4 bases clipped from V and 5 bases from J, the junction kept 8 bases outside the gene matches. CDR3 sequence: CASSVRQGAGTEAFF. CDR3 sequence (DNA): TGTGCCAGCAGCGTTCGACAGGGGGCGGGAACTGAAGCTTTCTTT.

The chain is built from TRBV7-8 and TRBJ1-5; 7 nucleotides line up with TRBD1. This CDR3 is built from 14 residues. CDR1 is SGHVS, CDR2 FQNEAQ, per germline. J was trimmed by 1 base and V by 7 bases; bases with no gene match: 4. In DNA form, the CDR3 reads TGTGCCAGCACCAAACAGGGGAGCAATCAGCCCCAGCATTTT. Protein: CASTKQGSNQPQHF.

The V gene is TRBV6-5, the J gene TRBJ2-1; 7 nucleotides match TRBD2. Germline CDR1 is MNHEY and CDR2 is SVGAGI. V gave up 3 bases and J gave up 2 bases; unmatched junction bases: 7. The CDR3 loop spans 16 amino acids. The DNA for the CDR3 is TGTGCCAGCAGTTATCAGACTAGCCGGCCCTACAATGAGCAGTTCTTC. It specifies CASSYQTSRPYNEQFF.

The chain carries TRBV5-1 and TRBJ2-7, with a tentative D call TRBD1 (6 bases). There are 14 residues in the CDR3. V gave up 4 bases and J gave up 0 bases, with 11 bases separating them. CDR1 and CDR2 from the germline V gene are SGHRS and YFSETQ. CDR3 region: CASSRTGNSYEQYF. For the CDR3, the DNA is TGCGCCAGCAGCAGAACAGGGAACTCCTACGAGCAGTACTTC.

This clone appeared once. The V gene is TRBV19, the J gene TRBJ1-2, with D maybe TRBD1 (6 bases). Per the germline V gene, CDR1 is LNHDA and CDR2 is SQIVND (reference sequence). V gave up 7 bases and J gave up 0 bases, with 15 bases separating them. The CDR3 totals 15 residues. The CDR3 here is CASMARGFTNYGYTF. In DNA, the CDR3 is TGTGCCAGTATGGCCAGGGGTTTTACTAACTATGGCTACACCTTC.

This clone occurred a few times. The V gene is TRBV7-3, the J gene TRBJ2-5, with 11 bases identical to TRBD2. The CDR3 runs to 15 residues. CDR1 and CDR2 (germline): SGHTA, FQGTGA. The V segment lost 1 base and the J segment 4 bases; nucleotides outside the gene matches: 2. CDR3 residues: CASSLSGLAGETQYF. The CDR3 region has the DNA TGTGCCAGCAGCTTAAGTGGACTAGCGGGAGAGACCCAGTACTTC.

This chain uses TRBV7-8 with TRBJ2-1, with 7 nucleotides matching TRBD2. The germline gives CDR1 SGHVS, CDR2 FQNEAQ. The V segment lost 1 base and the J segment 4 bases; nucleotides outside the gene matches: 10. There are 17 residues in the CDR3. The CDR3, as DNA: TGTGCCAGCAGCTTAGGCCCTCTTTCTAGCGGATACAATGAGCAGTTCTTC. This codes for CASSLGPLSSGYNEQFF.